These 27 T cell receptor beta chains share one sample of origin, sequenced in a study of CD8 T cells in Susac syndrome (dated by TCRdb to about 2019). The library was prepared using the immunoSEQ multiplex PCR assay. RNA was extracted using the RNeasy kit, and roughly 0.5 to 1 ug of the RNA was reverse transcribed with random hexamers. Clones were called with MiXCR by TCRdb after fastp trimmed the public reads at Q25, and only in-frame beta chains were retained. One record per CDR3 amino acid sequence lists the most common genes and DNA. Within this sample are just under 95,000 distinct CDR3 sequences, with around 94% of them counted one time only. Clones ranked in the top ten supply more than 0.3% of the sample. The specimen sequenced was CD4+ T cells from PBMCs. These receptors all come from a human donor with Susac syndrome.

CDR3 residues: CASRLRFTGELFF. The CDR3 region has the DNA TGTGCCAGCAGGCTGCGTTTCACCGGGGAGCTGTTTTTT. V and J are TRBV6-5 and TRBJ2-2; D unresolved. The germline V and J ends were trimmed by 6 bases and 4 bases, with 9 bases remaining between them. This CDR3 is 13 amino acids long. From germline, CDR1 is MNHEY and CDR2 SVGAGI.

The J gene is TRBJ1-5, the V gene TRBV6-1, with D possibly being TRBD1 (6 bases). From germline, CDR1 is MNHNS and CDR2 SASEGT. This CDR3 has 16 amino acids. V was clipped by 5 bases and J by 4 bases, with 18 bases between them. CDR3 bases: TGTGCCAGCAGTCCGTTGGCGGGAGGGGGGAATCAGCCCCAGCATTTT. This sequence encodes CASSPLAGGGNQPQHF.

This sequence joins TRBV2 and TRBJ2-1; D may correspond to TRBD1 or TRBD2 (5 bases each). V shed 4 bases and J shed 2 bases, with 6 bases lying between them. This CDR3 is 13 amino acids long. Germline-derived CDR1 and CDR2 are SNHLY and FYNNEI. CDR3 loop: CASSGGTYNEQFF. Here the CDR3 DNA reads TGTGCCAGCAGTGGGGGGACCTACAATGAGCAGTTCTTC. The entire variable domain, with the rest obtained from reference TRBV2 and TRBJ2-1, is as follows: EPEVTQTPSHQVTQMGQEVILRCVPISNHLYFYWYRQILGQKVEFLVSFYNNEISEKSEIFDDQFSVERPDGSNFTLKIRSTKLEDSAMYFCASSGGTYNEQFFGPGTRLTVL.

V is TRBV20-1 and J is TRBJ2-5; no firm D call. Germline V gene sequence: CDR1 DFQATT, CDR2 SNEGSKA (reference sequence). The ends were cut back, 3 bases at V and 1 base at J, with 15 bases in the middle. The CDR3 contains 15 residues. The CDR3 DNA reads as TGCAGTGCTAGCCCCAGGATTCTAGGCCAAGAGACCCAGTACTTC. Its protein is CSASPRILGQETQYF.

The rearrangement links TRBV21-1 to TRBJ2-7; the listed D gene, TRBD1, was not tested against the DNA. TRBV21-1 is recorded as a pseudogene. CDR3 length: 16 amino acids. DNA for the CDR3: TGTGCCAGCAGCAAGGGGGCAGCGGGGGCATCCTACGAGCAGTACTTC. Encoded protein: CASSKGAAGASYEQYF.

This clonotype was seen a handful of times. The chain has TRBV7-2 and TRBJ1-2; TRBD1 matches 7 bases. V was pared by 5 bases and J by 4 bases, with 10 bases of the junction left unmatched. The CDR3 has 15 residues. Germline V gene sequence: CDR1 SGHTA, CDR2 FQGNSA. The CDR3 nucleotides are TGTGCCAGCAGCCTCCTACAGGGGCCGAGCTATGGCTACACCTTC. Amino acids: CASSLLQGPSYGYTF.

This chain connects TRBV13 to TRBJ1-2; 8 positions agree with TRBD1. The CDR3 has 14 residues. Germline trimming cut 4 bases from V and 4 bases from J; bases unmatched to any gene: 5. Germline V gene lookup returns CDR1 PRHDT and CDR2 FYEKMQ (reference sequence). This CDR3 is CASSSGQGFYGYTF. The CDR3 nucleotides are TGTGCCAGCAGCTCTGGACAGGGCTTCTATGGCTACACCTTC.

The V and J genes are TRBV12-2 and TRBJ2-2; TRBD2, the D gene given by the table, was not confirmed from the DNA. TRBV12-2 is a pseudogene. This CDR3 region has 15 residues. As DNA, the CDR3 is TGTGCAAGTCGCTTCCGGCGGGGTGGCACCGGGGAGCTGTTTTTT. This encodes CASRFRRGGTGELFF.

The chain combines TRBV12-3 or TRBV12-4 with TRBJ2-1; 10 nucleotides match TRBD2. V lost 6 bases and J lost 8; bases outside the gene matches: 13. The CDR3 has 16 residues. CDR3 sequence (DNA): TGTGCCAGCAGCCAAGTAACTAGCGGGGTTAGGTATGAGCAGTTCTTC. Translating it yields CASSQVTSGVRYEQFF.

The chain links TRBV20-1 to TRBJ2-3, with TRBD2 matching 8 bases. After removal of 2 bases from V and 2 bases from J, the junction contained 6 bases not matched to a gene. This CDR3 comprises 15 residues. The germline gives CDR1 DFQATT, CDR2 SNEGSKA (reference sequence). The CDR3 region is CSARFGGANTDTQYF. The CDR3 nucleotides read TGCAGTGCTAGATTCGGGGGGGCCAACACAGATACGCAGTATTTT.

This chain connects TRBV20-1 to TRBJ1-1; 8 bases are a match to TRBD1. This CDR3 is built from 13 residues. In germline, CDR1 is DFQATT, CDR2 SNEGSKA (reference sequence). Losses at the gene ends were 3 bases for V and 4 bases for J; bases not matched to a gene: 4. In DNA, the CDR3 is TGCAGTGCTAGGACAGGGGTGAGCACTGAAGCTTTCTTT. Its protein product is CSARTGVSTEAFF.

The chain uses TRBV19 and TRBJ1-1; 7 nucleotides match TRBD1. Germline V CDR1 and CDR2: LNHDA, SQIVND (reference sequence). The length of the CDR3 is 14 residues. Unmatched junction bases numbered 7, after V lost 3 bases and J lost 6 bases. The CDR3, as DNA: TGTGCCAGTAGTATTAACCCGGACAGGCCTGAAGCTTTCTTT. Encoded protein: CASSINPDRPEAFF.

The gene calls are TRBV5-1 and TRBJ1-5; weak D call: TRBD1 (5 bases). V was pared by 0 bases and J by 7 bases, with 14 bases between. The CDR3 loop spans 15 amino acids. Per germline, CDR1 SGHRS and CDR2 YFSETQ. CDR3 sequence reads: CASSLDGYQGQPQHF. As DNA, the CDR3 is TGCGCCAGCAGCTTGGATGGGTATCAGGGACAGCCCCAGCATTTT.

CDR3 DNA: TGTGCCAGCAGTCCGGACGAGCGGGATACGCAGTATTTT. It specifies CASSPDERDTQYF. V is TRBV28 and J is TRBJ2-3; D possibly corresponds to TRBD2 (5 bases). Germline V gene lookup returns CDR1 MDHEN and CDR2 SYDVKM. The CDR3 loop spans 13 amino acids. Trimming shortened V by 5 bases and J by 6 bases, and 12 bases separated the two germline ends.

The rearrangement joins TRBV5-4 to TRBJ2-5; 9 bases are shared with TRBD1. The CDR3 is 15 amino acids. Per the germline V gene, CDR1 is SGHNT and CDR2 is YYREEE (reference sequence). J lost 2 bases, V lost 4 bases, and 6 bases had no gene match. The CDR3 protein is CASSSPGTGQETQYF. The CDR3 DNA reads TGTGCCAGCAGCAGTCCCGGGACAGGGCAAGAGACCCAGTACTTC.

V and J are TRBV12-5 and TRBJ2-3; perhaps TRBD1 as D (5 bases). CDR1 and CDR2 from the germline V gene are LGHNT and FRNRAP. CDR3 size: 12 residues. V was shortened by 5 bases and J by 4 bases, with 7 bases between the two germline ends. The CDR3 nucleotides are TGTGCTAGTGGTATAGGGGCAGATACGCAGTATTTT. Its translation: CASGIGADTQYF.

CDR3 nucleotides: TGCAGTGCCGCCTCACTAGCGGCTCCCAGCTTCGAGCAGTACTTC. It encodes CSAASLAAPSFEQYF. The chain recombines TRBV20-1 with TRBJ2-7; 8 bases line up with TRBD2. CDR1 is DFQATT, CDR2 SNEGSKA, per germline (reference sequence). This CDR3 is 15 amino acids long. Unmatched junction bases numbered 16, after V lost 6 bases and J lost 6 bases.

The chain combines TRBV29-1 with TRBJ2-5, with TRBD1 matching 11 bases. J gave up 1 base and V 6 bases, and 4 bases lay outside the gene matches. Germline-derived CDR1 and CDR2 are SQVTM and ANQGSEA. This CDR3 is 14 amino acids long. The CDR3 here is CSVGQGASQETQYF. The CDR3 DNA reads TGCAGCGTCGGACAGGGGGCGTCCCAAGAGACCCAGTACTTC.

This clonotype has just one count. The rearrangement links TRBV7-2 to TRBJ1-4, with TRBD1 matching over 7 bases. This CDR3 region has 14 residues. Germline V gene sequence: CDR1 SGHTA, CDR2 FQGNSA. V gave up 2 bases and J gave up 7 bases; unmatched junction bases: 4. CDR3 sequence (DNA): TGTGCCAGCAGCTTACGACAGGGAGGTGAAAAACTGTTTTTT. Its translation: CASSLRQGGEKLFF.

The chain has TRBV20-1 and TRBJ2-5; weak D call: TRBD1 (5 bases). CDR1 and CDR2 from the germline V gene are DFQATT and SNEGSKA (reference sequence). The CDR3 length is 13 residues. Trimming cost V 2 bases and J 2 bases, with 9 bases left between them. The CDR3 reads CSARRQFQETQYF. In DNA form, the CDR3 reads TGCAGTGCTAGAAGACAGTTTCAAGAGACCCAGTACTTC.

V and J are TRBV25-1 and TRBJ2-3; 8 bases line up with TRBD1. Germline lookup yields CDR1 MGHDK and CDR2 SYGVNS. J was trimmed by 6 bases and V by 10 bases; bases with no gene match: 6. The CDR3 extends over 12 amino acids. CDR3 protein: CATAGGWDTQYF. The CDR3 coding sequence is TGTGCCACCGCAGGGGGCTGGGATACGCAGTATTTT.

V and J are TRBV29-1 and TRBJ1-1; 10 bases are shared with TRBD1. Losses at the gene ends were 6 bases for V and 10 bases for J; bases not matched to a gene: 5. The CDR3 is 11 amino acids. Germline V gives CDR1 SQVTM, CDR2 ANQGSEA. The DNA of the CDR3 is TGCAGCGTGGGGGACAGGGGAGGAGCTTTCTTT. This encodes CSVGDRGGAFF.

The gene calls are TRBV7-2 and TRBJ2-4, with 8 bases lining up with TRBD2. The germline CDR1 and CDR2 sequences are SGHTA and FQGNSA. The CDR3 is 17 amino acids. After removal of 2 bases from V and 0 bases from J, the junction contained 6 bases not matched to a gene. The DNA for the CDR3 is TGTGCCAGCAGCTTATTCGGGGGGGGATCAGCCAAAAACATTCAGTACTTC. Translating it yields CASSLFGGGSAKNIQYF.

The V gene is TRBV3-1, the J gene TRBJ2-1, with TRBD2 matching over 8 bases. Unmatched junction bases numbered 7, after V lost 1 base and J lost 2 bases. This CDR3 is 17 amino acids long. CDR1 is LGHDT, CDR2 YNNKEL, per germline (reference sequence). The CDR3 DNA reads TGTGCCAGCAGCCAAGGGTCGTTAGCGGGGCCCTACAATGAGCAGTTCTTC. Protein sequence: CASSQGSLAGPYNEQFF.

The rearrangement uses TRBV7-9 and TRBJ2-4; D not certain. The CDR3 consists of 16 residues. Germline lookup yields CDR1 SEHNR and CDR2 FQNEAQ (reference sequence). Trimming stripped 5 bases from V and 0 bases from J, with 14 bases between. The CDR3 coding sequence is TGTGCCAGCAGCCCTCCTCCCAGCCTAGCCAAAAACATTCAGTACTTC. Residues: CASSPPPSLAKNIQYF.

The chain uses TRBV10-3 and TRBJ2-1; D might be TRBD2 (6 bases). V lost 9 bases, J lost 2 bases, and 8 bases lay in between. This CDR3 comprises 12 residues. Germline CDR1 is ENHRY and CDR2 is SYGVKD. CDR3 nucleotides: TGTGCCATGAGCGGGCCCTACAATGAGCAGTTCTTC. Its protein product is CAMSGPYNEQFF.

This chain joins TRBV5-6 and TRBJ1-5; the D is unclear. With 1 base removed from V and 0 bases from J, the gap between germline ends came to 8 bases. CDR1 is SGHDT, CDR2 YYEEEE, per germline. This CDR3 has 15 residues. The CDR3 is CASSLTEDSNQPQHF. Written as DNA, the CDR3 is TGTGCCAGCAGCTTGACGGAAGATAGCAATCAGCCCCAGCATTTT.